The next 26 T cell receptor beta chains were all read from a single sample in a study of identical twins. TCRdb ran MiXCR on the 5' RACE reads and lists one entry per CDR3 protein. Altogether 520,000 or so distinct CDR3 sequences are present, less than 25% being singletons, with the ten largest covering about 0.93%. These data also formed part of another study, on T cells expressing NK-cell markers.

The sequenced material came from CD4+ T cells sorted from blood. These receptors were taken from a woman aged 18-30 years in good health.

The sample holds a few counts of this clonotype. This chain joins TRBV5-1 and TRBJ2-6; no clear D. This CDR3 has 17 residues. Trimming shortened V by 9 bases and J by 0 bases, and 19 bases separated the two germline ends. Per the germline V gene, CDR1 is SGHRS and CDR2 is YFSETQ. This CDR3 is CATQLVYGDSGANVLTF. In DNA, the CDR3 is TGCGCCACCCAGCTTGTATACGGCGACTCTGGGGCCAACGTCCTGACTTTC.

The chain recombines TRBV6-1 with TRBJ1-1; a weak D match, TRBD1 (6 bases). From germline, CDR1 is MNHNS and CDR2 SASEGT. V was cut by 8 bases and J by 1 base, with 14 bases left in between. This CDR3 is built from 14 residues. In DNA form, the CDR3 reads TGTGCCAGCGGGGGACACCTTTCGAACACTGAAGCTTTCTTT. It is translated as CASGGHLSNTEAFF.

This clonotype came up many times. The V gene is TRBV20-1, the J gene TRBJ1-4; D not resolved. Germline V gives CDR1 DFQATT, CDR2 SNEGSKA (reference sequence). The length of the CDR3 is 13 residues. Trimming took 3 bases from V and 4 from J, leaving 9 bases between them. The chain's CDR3 is CSARAGVNEKLFF. The CDR3 DNA follows: TGCAGTGCTAGGGCAGGCGTTAATGAAAAACTGTTTTTT.

This clonotype turned up a few times. This chain connects TRBV28 to TRBJ2-7, with 9 bases fitting TRBD1. This CDR3 comprises 16 residues. V was pared by 6 bases and J by 4 bases, with 13 bases of the junction left unmatched. The germline CDR1 and CDR2 sequences are MDHEN and SYDVKM. The CDR3 region has the DNA TGTGCCAGCAGCCAAAGACCGGGACAGGGACCTTACGAGCAGTACTTC. Protein: CASSQRPGQGPYEQYF.

This clonotype was picked up a small number of times. This chain joins TRBV6-1 and TRBJ2-5, with D unresolved. In germline, CDR1 is MNHNS, CDR2 SASEGT. This CDR3 spans 13 amino acids. The V end lost 5 bases, the J end lost 5 bases, and 12 bases lay between the germline ends. The CDR3 sequence: CASSTWLAETQYF. The CDR3, as DNA: TGTGCCAGCAGTACCTGGTTAGCTGAGACCCAGTACTTC.

This chain joins TRBV6-5 and TRBJ1-4; D gene uncertain. The CDR3 is 15 amino acids. V was cut by 0 bases and J by 0 bases, with 5 bases left in between. Per the germline V gene, CDR1 is MNHEY and CDR2 is SVGAGI. The CDR3 DNA is TGTGCCAGCAGTTACTCCGGGGCAACTAATGAAAAACTGTTTTTT. This sequence encodes CASSYSGATNEKLFF.

In this sample, this clonotype turned up once. The J gene is TRBJ2-1, the V gene TRBV10-1, with TRBD2 matching over 9 bases. The CDR3 totals 15 residues. V shed 0 bases and J 10 bases; nucleotides not matched to a gene: 7. CDR1 and CDR2 (germline): WNHNN, SYGVQD (reference sequence). The CDR3 sequence is CASSESGSGRREQFF. The CDR3 DNA sequence: TGCGCCAGCAGTGAGTCGGGAAGCGGGAGGAGAGAGCAGTTCTTC.

The rearrangement joins TRBV7-8 to TRBJ2-2, with D perhaps TRBD1 or TRBD2 (5 bases each). The V end lost 3 bases, the J end lost 4 bases, and 15 bases lay between the germline ends. This CDR3 has 16 residues. CDR1 SGHVS and CDR2 FQNEAQ come from the germline V gene. DNA for the CDR3: TGTGCCAGCAGCTTTTTCGGGGCAAGTGGCACCGGGGAGCTGTTTTTT. Its translation: CASSFFGASGTGELFF.

This clonotype was found once. The chain joins TRBV20-1 to TRBJ2-3; 16 nucleotides align to TRBD2. Germline V gene sequence: CDR1 DFQATT, CDR2 SNEGSKA (reference sequence). After removal of 3 bases from V and 1 base from J, the junction contained 1 base not matched to a gene. The CDR3 sequence is 16 residues long. The CDR3 DNA follows: TGCAGTGCTAGCGGGACTAGCGGGGGGGGCACAGATACGCAGTATTTT. This sequence encodes CSASGTSGGGTDTQYF.

Details on this clonotype: An end of the junction does not agree with germline; a read error may underlie this. V and J are TRBV7-7 and TRBJ2-5; D unclear. From germline, CDR1 is SSHAT and CDR2 FNYEAQ (reference sequence). This CDR3 comprises 13 residues. The CDR3 is CASSLFGAETQYF. For the CDR3, the DNA is TGTGCTAGCAGCTTATTTGGAGCGGAGACCCAGTACTTC.

CDR3 bases: TGTGCCAGCAGCGTCCGGGACTACTTCCAAGAGACCCAGTACTTC. Its protein is CASSVRDYFQETQYF. This sequence joins TRBV9 and TRBJ2-5, with 7 bases identical to TRBD2. Looked up from germline, CDR1 is SGDLS and CDR2 is YYNGEE. Trimming at V came to 2 bases and at J to 1 base, leaving 5 bases not matched to a gene. CDR3 length equals 15 residues.

This clonotype was recorded once. The J gene is TRBJ2-7, the V gene TRBV5-6; possibly TRBD1 for D (6 bases). V dropped 1 base and J dropped 3 bases, with 14 bases sitting between them. CDR1 SGHDT and CDR2 YYEEEE come from the germline V gene. This CDR3 comprises 15 residues. The CDR3 nucleotides are TGTGCCAGCAGCTTGTTGACAGGAGCGGTCTACGAGCAGTACTTC. This codes for CASSLLTGAVYEQYF.

This clonotype was found a few times. The rearrangement joins TRBV6-5 to TRBJ1-1; D perhaps matches TRBD1 (6 bases). Trimming took 4 bases from V and 0 from J, leaving 12 bases between them. From germline, CDR1 is MNHEY and CDR2 SVGAGI. CDR3 length: 15 amino acids. The CDR3 loop reads CASSFQGIMNTEAFF. In DNA form, the CDR3 reads TGTGCCAGCAGTTTCCAGGGGATTATGAACACTGAAGCTTTCTTT.

In this sample, this clonotype turned up a few times. The chain links TRBV12-3 or TRBV12-4 to TRBJ2-7; D call uncertain. This CDR3 region has 15 residues. Trimming pared 1 base from V and 3 bases from J, leaving 13 bases between. CDR3 coding DNA: TGTGCCAGCAGTTTAGTACCAGGTGGGCACTACGAGCAGTACTTC. This encodes CASSLVPGGHYEQYF.

The table lists this clonotype with many counts. J is TRBJ2-7 and V is TRBV7-2; D ambiguous. The CDR3 covers 14 residues. The germline V and J ends were trimmed by 2 bases and 2 bases, with 10 bases remaining between them. Germline values: CDR1 SGHTA, CDR2 FQGNSA. CDR3 sequence (DNA): TGTGCCAGCAGCTTAAAGCACGGGCCCTACGAGCAGTACTTC. Translated: CASSLKHGPYEQYF.

This clonotype was seen only a few times. The chain links TRBV24-1 to TRBJ2-7; D ambiguous. The length of the CDR3 is 13 residues. Trimming removed 3 bases from V and 4 bases from J, with 9 bases in between. CDR1 is KGHDR, CDR2 SFDVKD, per germline. CDR3 sequence: CATSDQPIYEQYF. The CDR3 nucleotides are TGTGCCACCAGTGATCAACCGATATACGAGCAGTACTTC.

CDR3 protein: CASTSGSYEKLFF. In DNA form, the CDR3 reads TGTGCCAGCACCTCGGGGTCTTATGAAAAACTGTTTTTT. The chain employs TRBV7-9 and TRBJ1-4; D gene ambiguous. Germline CDR1 reads SEHNR; CDR2 reads FQNEAQ (reference sequence). CDR3 length equals 13 residues. The V end was cut by 7 bases, the J end by 6 bases, with 12 bases between.

This clonotype was seen only a few times. The chain couples TRBV7-2 to TRBJ1-1, with D hard to call. The CDR3 totals 14 residues. Germline loops: CDR1 SGHTA, CDR2 FQGNSA. V was clipped by 5 bases and J by 2 bases, with 12 bases between them. The CDR3 protein is CASSRRGGNTEAFF. DNA of the CDR3: TGTGCCAGCAGCCGTCGAGGTGGAAACACTGAAGCTTTCTTT.

This clonotype came up many times. The chain uses TRBV29-1 and TRBJ2-1; 7 bases are shared with TRBD2. With 6 bases clipped from V and 10 bases from J, the junction kept 15 bases outside the gene matches. The CDR3 has 14 amino acids. Germline CDR1 SQVTM, CDR2 ANQGSEA. The CDR3 protein is CSVSRDSGRREQFF. As DNA, the CDR3 is TGCAGCGTATCACGGGACTCCGGGAGGAGGGAGCAGTTCTTC.

V usage is TRBV11-2 and J usage is TRBJ2-1; TRBD2 aligns across 7 bases. Germline assignment: CDR1 SGHAT and CDR2 FQNNGV. The CDR3 spans 18 residues. V lost 4 bases, J lost 9 bases, and 21 bases stayed unmatched. DNA of the CDR3: TGTGCCAGCAGCTACTCTGGGGGGGGGTTACCATCTCATAGTGAGCAGTTCTTC. It specifies CASSYSGGGLPSHSEQFF. Combining the CDR3 with reference TRBV11-2 and TRBJ2-1 gives the whole variable domain EAGVAQSPRYKIIEKRQSVAFWCNPISGHATLYWYQQILGQGPKLLIQFQNNGVVDDSQLPKDRFSAERLKGVDSTLKIQPAKLEDSAVYLCASSYSGGGLPSHSEQFFGPGTRLTVL.

In this sample, this clonotype turned up a few times. The chain links TRBV20-1 to TRBJ2-7; tentatively, D is TRBD1 or TRBD2 (6 bases each). V gave up 2 bases and J gave up 3 bases, with 11 bases separating them. Germline V lookup: CDR1 DFQATT, CDR2 SNEGSKA (reference sequence). The CDR3 has 13 amino acids. DNA for the CDR3: TGCAGTGCTAGAAAAAGGGGGGACTACGAGCAGTACTTC. It specifies CSARKRGDYEQYF.

This clonotype was observed a handful of times. This chain connects TRBV20-1 to TRBJ2-1; tentative D call: TRBD1 (6 bases). CDR1 is DFQATT, CDR2 SNEGSKA, per germline (reference sequence). The ends were cut back, 0 bases at V and 0 bases at J, with 12 bases in the middle. This CDR3 has 16 residues. CDR3 residues: CSARDQAGASYNEQFF. Here the CDR3 DNA reads TGCAGTGCTAGAGATCAAGCAGGGGCCTCCTACAATGAGCAGTTCTTC.

This clonotype was recorded a few times. The chain uses TRBV20-1 and TRBJ1-2, with D perhaps matching TRBD1 (5 bases). Germline V CDR1 and CDR2: DFQATT, SNEGSKA (reference sequence). V was shortened by 6 bases and J by 5 bases, with 19 bases between the two germline ends. The CDR3 spans 14 residues. The CDR3 DNA reads as TGCAGTGCCCGAGGTCGGGGCACCGGGTATGGCTACACCTTC. Its translation is CSARGRGTGYGYTF.

The rearrangement joins TRBV5-1 to TRBJ2-2, with D uncertain. Deletions cut 5 bases from V and 5 bases from J, with 19 bases between. The CDR3 totals 16 residues. Germline V gene lookup returns CDR1 SGHRS and CDR2 YFSETQ. The CDR3 protein is CASSRVTQRGTGELFF. CDR3 coding DNA: TGCGCCAGCAGTAGGGTGACTCAGCGAGGAACCGGGGAGCTGTTTTTT.

This clonotype has at least ten counts. The chain joins TRBV30 to TRBJ2-1; the D gene is possibly TRBD2 (6 bases). The CDR3 runs 14 residues. Deletions cut 1 base from V and 10 bases from J, with 17 bases between. Germline V gene data show CDR1 as GTSNPN and CDR2 as SVGIG (reference sequence). CDR3 region: CAWSAGLASSEQFF. CDR3 coding DNA: TGTGCCTGGAGTGCGGGGCTAGCGAGTTCGGAGCAGTTCTTC.

The chain is built from TRBV6-2 or TRBV6-3 and TRBJ2-5; the D is unclear. The CDR3 has 12 amino acids. V was trimmed by 2 bases and J by 6 bases, leaving 7 bases between them. Germline lookup yields CDR1 MNHEY and CDR2 SVGEGT. CDR3 in amino acids: CASSYPAKTQYF. The CDR3 DNA reads TGTGCCAGCAGTTACCCCGCCAAGACCCAGTACTTC.